The present TCR beta chain was sequenced within a study of breast tumors, draining lymph nodes, adjacent tissues. TCRdb reprocessed the multiplex PCR reads with MiXCR, giving one entry per CDR3 protein. The sample consists of about 230,000 distinct CDR3 sequences, about 30% of them appearing once. The lymph nodes were axillary draining lymph nodes from breast cancer patients. Study-wide results and caveats: Tumor TCR diversity was below lymph nodes but above nontumor tissue. The data were judged consistent with most tumor T cells coming from lymph node and expanding in tumor.

The length of the CDR3 is 13 residues. The germline V gene has CDR1 SGHRS and CDR2 YFSETQ. Trimming left V 3 bases short and J 5 bases short, with 11 bases between. This clonotype showed up many times. Antigen specificity is unknown. This chain links TRBV5-1 with TRBJ1-2; D is ambiguous. The material sequenced was axillary lymph node tissue. This receptor was taken from a female donor with breast cancer. Some clones in this sample may be carry-over from other donors' samples. DNA for the CDR3: TGCGCCAGCAGCTCGGACGGAAGGTATGGCTACACCTTC. Translating gives CASSSDGRYGYTF. The full variable domain, completed using reference TRBV5-1 and TRBJ1-2, is KAGVTQTPRYLIKTRGQQVTLSCSPISGHRSVSWYQQTPGQGLQFLFEYFSETQRNKGNFPGRFSGRQFSNSRSEMNVSTLELGDSALYLCASSSDGRYGYTFGSGTRLTVV.